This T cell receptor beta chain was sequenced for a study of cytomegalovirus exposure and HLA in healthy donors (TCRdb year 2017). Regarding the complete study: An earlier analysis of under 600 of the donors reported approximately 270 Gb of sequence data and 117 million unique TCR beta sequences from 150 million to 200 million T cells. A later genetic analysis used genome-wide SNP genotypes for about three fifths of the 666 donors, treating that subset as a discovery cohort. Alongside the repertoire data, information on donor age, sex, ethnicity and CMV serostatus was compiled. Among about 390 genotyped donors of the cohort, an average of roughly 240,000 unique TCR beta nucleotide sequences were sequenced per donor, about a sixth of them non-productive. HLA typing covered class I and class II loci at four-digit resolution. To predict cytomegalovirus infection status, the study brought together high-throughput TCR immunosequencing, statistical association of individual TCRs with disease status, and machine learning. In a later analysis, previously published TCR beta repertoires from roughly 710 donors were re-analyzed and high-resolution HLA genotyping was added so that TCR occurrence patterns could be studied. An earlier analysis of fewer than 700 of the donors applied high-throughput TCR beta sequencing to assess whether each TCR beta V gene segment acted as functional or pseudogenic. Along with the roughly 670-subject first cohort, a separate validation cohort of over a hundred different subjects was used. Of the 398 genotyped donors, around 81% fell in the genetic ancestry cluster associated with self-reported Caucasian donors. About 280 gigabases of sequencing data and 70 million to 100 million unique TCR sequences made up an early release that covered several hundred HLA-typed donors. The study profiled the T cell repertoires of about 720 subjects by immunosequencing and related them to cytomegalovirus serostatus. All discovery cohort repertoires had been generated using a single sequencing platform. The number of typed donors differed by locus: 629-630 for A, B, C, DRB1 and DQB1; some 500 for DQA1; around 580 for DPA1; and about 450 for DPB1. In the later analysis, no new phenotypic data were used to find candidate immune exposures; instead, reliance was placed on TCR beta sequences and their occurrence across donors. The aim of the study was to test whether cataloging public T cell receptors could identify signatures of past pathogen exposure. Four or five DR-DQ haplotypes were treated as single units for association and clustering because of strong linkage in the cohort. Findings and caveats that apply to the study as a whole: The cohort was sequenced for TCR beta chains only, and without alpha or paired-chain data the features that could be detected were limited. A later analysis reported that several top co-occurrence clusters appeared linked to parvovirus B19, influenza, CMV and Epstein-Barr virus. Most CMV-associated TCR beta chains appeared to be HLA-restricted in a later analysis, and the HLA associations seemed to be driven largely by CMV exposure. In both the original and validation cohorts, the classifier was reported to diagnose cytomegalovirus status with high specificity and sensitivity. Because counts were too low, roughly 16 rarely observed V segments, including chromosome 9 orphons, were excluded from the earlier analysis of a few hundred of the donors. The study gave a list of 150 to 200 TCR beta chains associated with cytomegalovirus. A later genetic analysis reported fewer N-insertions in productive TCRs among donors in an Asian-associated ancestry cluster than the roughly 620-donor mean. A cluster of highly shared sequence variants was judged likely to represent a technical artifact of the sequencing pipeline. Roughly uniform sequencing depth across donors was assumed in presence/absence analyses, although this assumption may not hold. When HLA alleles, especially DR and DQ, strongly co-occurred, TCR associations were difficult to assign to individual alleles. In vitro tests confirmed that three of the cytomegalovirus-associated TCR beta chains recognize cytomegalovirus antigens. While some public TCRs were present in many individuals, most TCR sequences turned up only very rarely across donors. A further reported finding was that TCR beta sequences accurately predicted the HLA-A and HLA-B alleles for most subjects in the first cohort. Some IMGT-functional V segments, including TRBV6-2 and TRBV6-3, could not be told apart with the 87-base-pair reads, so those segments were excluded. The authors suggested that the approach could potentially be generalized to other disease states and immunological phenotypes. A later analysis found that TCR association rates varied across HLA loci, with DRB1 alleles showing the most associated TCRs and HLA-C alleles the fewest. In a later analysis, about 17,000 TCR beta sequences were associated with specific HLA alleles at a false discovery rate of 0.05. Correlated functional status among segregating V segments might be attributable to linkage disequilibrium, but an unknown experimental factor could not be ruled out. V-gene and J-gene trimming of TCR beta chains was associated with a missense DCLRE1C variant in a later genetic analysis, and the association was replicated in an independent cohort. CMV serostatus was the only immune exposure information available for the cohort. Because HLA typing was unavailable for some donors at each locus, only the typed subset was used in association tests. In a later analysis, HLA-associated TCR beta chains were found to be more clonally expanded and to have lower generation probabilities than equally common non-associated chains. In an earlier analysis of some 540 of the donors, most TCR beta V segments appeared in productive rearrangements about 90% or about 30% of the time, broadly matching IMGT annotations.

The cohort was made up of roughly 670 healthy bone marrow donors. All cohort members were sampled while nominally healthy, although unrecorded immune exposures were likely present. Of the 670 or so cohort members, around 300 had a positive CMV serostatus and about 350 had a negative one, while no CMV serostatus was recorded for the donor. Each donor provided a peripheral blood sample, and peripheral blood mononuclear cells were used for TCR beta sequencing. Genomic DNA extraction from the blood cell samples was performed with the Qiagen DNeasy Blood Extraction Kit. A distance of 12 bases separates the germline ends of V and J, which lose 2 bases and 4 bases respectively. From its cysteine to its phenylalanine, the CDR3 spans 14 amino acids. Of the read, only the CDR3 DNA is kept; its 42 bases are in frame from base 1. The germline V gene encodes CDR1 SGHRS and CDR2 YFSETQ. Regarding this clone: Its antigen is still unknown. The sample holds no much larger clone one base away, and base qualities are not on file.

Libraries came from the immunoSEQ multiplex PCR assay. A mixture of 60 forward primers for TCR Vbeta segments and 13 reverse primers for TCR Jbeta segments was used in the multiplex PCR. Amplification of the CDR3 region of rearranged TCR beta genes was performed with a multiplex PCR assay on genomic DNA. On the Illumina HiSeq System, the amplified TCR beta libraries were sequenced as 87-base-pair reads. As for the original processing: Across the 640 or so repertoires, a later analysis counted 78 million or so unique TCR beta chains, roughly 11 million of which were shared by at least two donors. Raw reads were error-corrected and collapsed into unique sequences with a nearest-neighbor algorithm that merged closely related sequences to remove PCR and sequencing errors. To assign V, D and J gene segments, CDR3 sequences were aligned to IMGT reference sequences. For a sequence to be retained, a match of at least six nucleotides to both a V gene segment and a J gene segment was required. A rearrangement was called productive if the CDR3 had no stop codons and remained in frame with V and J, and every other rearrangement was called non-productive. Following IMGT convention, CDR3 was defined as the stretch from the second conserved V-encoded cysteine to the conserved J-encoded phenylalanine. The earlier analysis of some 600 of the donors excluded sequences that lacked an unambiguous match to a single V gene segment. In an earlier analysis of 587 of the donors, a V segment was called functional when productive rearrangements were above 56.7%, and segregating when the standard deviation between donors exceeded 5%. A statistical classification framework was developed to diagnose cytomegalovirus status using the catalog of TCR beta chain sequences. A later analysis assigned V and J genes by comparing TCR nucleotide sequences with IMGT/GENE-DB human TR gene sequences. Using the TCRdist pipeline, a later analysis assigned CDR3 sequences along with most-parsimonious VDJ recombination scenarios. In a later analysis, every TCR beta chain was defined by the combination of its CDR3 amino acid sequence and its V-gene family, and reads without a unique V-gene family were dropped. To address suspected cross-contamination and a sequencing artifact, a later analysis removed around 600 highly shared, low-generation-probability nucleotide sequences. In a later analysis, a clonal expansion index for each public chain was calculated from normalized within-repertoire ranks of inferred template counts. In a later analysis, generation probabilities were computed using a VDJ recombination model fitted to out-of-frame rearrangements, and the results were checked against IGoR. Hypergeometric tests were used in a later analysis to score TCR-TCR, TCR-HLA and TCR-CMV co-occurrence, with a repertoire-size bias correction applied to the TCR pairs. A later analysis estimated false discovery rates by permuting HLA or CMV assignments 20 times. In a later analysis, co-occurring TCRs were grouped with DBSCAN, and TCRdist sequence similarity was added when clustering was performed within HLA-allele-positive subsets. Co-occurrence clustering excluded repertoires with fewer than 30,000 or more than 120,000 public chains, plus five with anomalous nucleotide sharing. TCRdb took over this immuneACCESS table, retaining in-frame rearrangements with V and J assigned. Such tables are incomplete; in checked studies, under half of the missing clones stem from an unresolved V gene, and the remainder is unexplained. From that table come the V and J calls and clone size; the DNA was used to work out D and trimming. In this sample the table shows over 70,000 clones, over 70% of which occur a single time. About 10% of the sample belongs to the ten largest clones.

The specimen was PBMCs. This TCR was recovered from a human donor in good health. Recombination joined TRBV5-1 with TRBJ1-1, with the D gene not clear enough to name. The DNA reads TGCGCCAGCAGCTTTAGCTTGGAGGGCACTGAAGCTTTCTTT. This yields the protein CASSFSLEGTEAFF. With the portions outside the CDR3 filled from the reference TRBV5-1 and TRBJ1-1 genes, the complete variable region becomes KAGVTQTPRYLIKTRGQQVTLSCSPISGHRSVSWYQQTPGQGLQFLFEYFSETQRNKGNFPGRFSGRQFSNSRSEMNVSTLELGDSALYLCASSFSLEGTEAFFGQGTRLTVV.